This TCR beta chain was sequenced for a study of blood T cell repertoires in COVID-19. The CDR3 is 15 amino acids. Germline assignment: CDR1 SGHTA and CDR2 FQGNSA. V gave up 5 bases and J gave up 8 bases, with 19 bases separating them. Among Cohort 3 donors, those recovered had two negative PCRs, clearance, or symptom resolution. Sequencing used immunoSEQ multiplex PCR; TCRdb keeps in-frame clones, though not all of them. The sample has 250,000 to 350,000 clones, around 85% seen once. The chain is built from TRBV7-2 and TRBJ2-1, with TRBD1 as a possible D gene (5 bases). Specimen: PBMCs or T cells enriched from blood (not recorded which). This clonotype was sampled from a woman aged 25 to 45 who had recovered from COVID-19. CDR3 in DNA: TGTGCCAGCAGCCCAAGTGGGGCGGTTACATATGAGCAGTTCTTC. Its translation: CASSPSGAVTYEQFF.